A selection of T cell receptor beta chains follows, all from one sample in a study of cytomegalovirus exposure and HLA in healthy donors. Some clones are missing from TCRdb's copy, which holds only in-frame ones; the method was immunoSEQ multiplex PCR. The data contain tens of thousands of clones, 62% of them seen just once; the ten biggest clones take up approximately 5%. Sample: PBMCs. These receptors were taken from a woman aged 30 to 39 in good health and CMV-seropositive. Each CDR3 is given with its conserved first and last residue. The D gene is left open where the match is weak. A clone size is listed for some rows: how often the clone was seen (once, few, many), or a class if it is expanded.

d_gene: TRBD2
v_gene: TRBV6-4
j_gene: TRBJ2-3
abundance: few
CDR3aa: CASSGLAGGTDTQYF
CDR3nt: TGTGCCAGCAGTGGACTAGCGGGGGGCACAGATACGCAGTATTTT

d_gene: TRBD1
v_gene: TRBV4-3
j_gene: TRBJ1-2
abundance: NA
CDR3aa: CASSQDLSTWRGPGQGAGGYTF
CDR3nt: TGCGCCAGCAGCCAAGATCTTTCAACGTGGCGAGGACCAGGACAGGGGGCGGGTGGCTACACCTTC

d_gene: TRBD2
v_gene: TRBV11-2
j_gene: TRBJ2-7
abundance: NA
CDR3aa: CASSPTGGATYEQYF
CDR3nt: TGTGCCAGCAGCCCGACGGGGGGGGCCACCTACGAGCAGTACTTC

d_gene: TRBD1
v_gene: TRBV5-1
j_gene: TRBJ2-7
abundance: NA
CDR3aa: CASSLGQGVYEQYF
CDR3nt: TGCGCCAGCAGCTTGGGTCAGGGGGTATACGAGCAGTACTTC

d_gene: NA
v_gene: TRBV6-5
j_gene: TRBJ1-2
abundance: NA
CDR3aa: CASSYLAGNYGYTF
CDR3nt: TGTGCCAGCAGTTACCTGGCAGGGAACTATGGCTACACCTTC

d_gene: TRBD1
v_gene: TRBV5-1
j_gene: TRBJ2-1
abundance: few
CDR3aa: CASSFLQGAAGNEQFF
CDR3nt: TGCGCCAGCAGCTTTTTACAGGGGGCGGCAGGCAATGAGCAGTTCTTC

d_gene: TRBD1
v_gene: TRBV28
j_gene: TRBJ2-2
abundance: NA
CDR3aa: CATISFGTGGTGELFF
CDR3nt: TGTGCCACCATCTCCTTCGGGACAGGGGGCACCGGGGAGCTGTTTTTT

d_gene: TRBD2
v_gene: TRBV30
j_gene: TRBJ2-3
abundance: NA
CDR3aa: CAWSVQGLAGGFGSQYF
CDR3nt: TGTGCCTGGAGTGTACAGGGACTAGCGGGGGGGTTTGGATCGCAGTATTTT

d_gene: NA
v_gene: TRBV7-9
j_gene: TRBJ1-5
abundance: NA
CDR3aa: CASSLGRGDQPQHF
CDR3nt: TGTGCCAGCAGCTTAGGGCGGGGCGATCAGCCCCAGCATTTT

d_gene: NA
v_gene: TRBV5-1
j_gene: TRBJ1-1
abundance: NA
CDR3aa: CASSPGTTNTEAFF
CDR3nt: TGCGCCAGCAGCCCTGGGACAACGAACACTGAAGCTTTCTTT

d_gene: NA
v_gene: TRBV7-9
j_gene: TRBJ2-5
abundance: NA
CDR3aa: CASSLGSGRETQYF
CDR3nt: TGTGCCAGCAGCTTAGGCAGCGGGCGGGAGACCCAGTACTTC

d_gene: NA
v_gene: TRBV5-6
j_gene: TRBJ1-1
abundance: NA
CDR3aa: CASSFGGLYTYTEAFF
CDR3nt: TGTGCCAGCAGCTTCGGGGGTTTGTACACGTACACTGAAGCTTTCTTT

d_gene: TRBD1
v_gene: TRBV15
j_gene: TRBJ2-7
abundance: NA
CDR3aa: CATSATRDRGYEQYF
CDR3nt: TGTGCCACCAGCGCTACCCGGGACAGGGGGTACGAGCAGTACTTC

d_gene: TRBD2
v_gene: TRBV7-6
j_gene: TRBJ2-2
abundance: few
CDR3aa: CASSETSGGDIELIGELFF
CDR3nt: TGTGCCAGCAGCGAAACTAGCGGGGGTGACATCGAGCTGATTGGGGAGCTGTTTTTT

d_gene: NA
v_gene: TRBV7-3
j_gene: TRBJ2-2
abundance: NA
CDR3aa: CASSFSENTGELFF
CDR3nt: TGTGCCAGCAGCTTTTCAGAGAACACCGGGGAGCTGTTTTTT

d_gene: NA
v_gene: TRBV5-6
j_gene: TRBJ1-1
abundance: NA
CDR3aa: CASRGKAVEAFF
CDR3nt: TGTGCCAGCAGGGGTAAAGCGGTTGAAGCTTTCTTT

d_gene: TRBD1
v_gene: TRBV6-5
j_gene: TRBJ1-3
abundance: NA
CDR3aa: CASRRDRDSGNTIYF
CDR3nt: TGTGCCAGCAGGAGGGACAGGGACTCTGGAAACACCATATATTTT

d_gene: TRBD1
v_gene: TRBV7-9
j_gene: TRBJ1-2
abundance: NA
CDR3aa: CASSSAGGNYGYTF
CDR3nt: TGTGCCAGCAGCTCCGCAGGGGGGAACTATGGCTACACCTTC

d_gene: TRBD1
v_gene: TRBV5-4
j_gene: TRBJ1-1
abundance: NA
CDR3aa: CASSAEGQGYIGTEAFF
CDR3nt: TGTGCCAGCAGCGCGGAGGGACAGGGGTATATTGGCACTGAAGCTTTCTTT

d_gene: NA
v_gene: TRBV18
j_gene: TRBJ1-2
abundance: once
CDR3aa: CASSPAGVDYGYTF
CDR3nt: TGTGCCAGCTCACCTGCAGGGGTTGACTATGGCTACACCTTC

d_gene: NA
v_gene: TRBV11-2
j_gene: TRBJ2-7
abundance: once
CDR3aa: CASTGGAGPYEQYF
CDR3nt: TGTGCCAGCACCGGCGGCGCGGGGCCCTACGAGCAGTACTTC

d_gene: NA
v_gene: TRBV13
j_gene: TRBJ1-1
abundance: NA
CDR3aa: CASSLGPGGNTEAFF
CDR3nt: TGTGCCAGCAGCTTAGGTCCGGGGGGGAACACTGAAGCTTTCTTT

d_gene: TRBD1
v_gene: TRBV28
j_gene: TRBJ1-2
abundance: NA
CDR3aa: CASRTQGASFYGYTF
CDR3nt: TGTGCCAGCAGGACACAGGGGGCCTCCTTCTATGGCTACACCTTC

d_gene: TRBD1
v_gene: TRBV28
j_gene: TRBJ2-7
abundance: few
CDR3aa: CASSSGQGPYEQYF
CDR3nt: TGTGCCAGCAGTTCGGGACAGGGTCCCTACGAGCAGTACTTC

d_gene: NA
v_gene: TRBV5-1
j_gene: TRBJ2-7
abundance: NA
CDR3aa: CASSLPSTDYEQYF
CDR3nt: TGCGCCAGCAGCCTCCCTTCGACAGACTACGAGCAGTACTTC

d_gene: TRBD1
v_gene: TRBV7-9
j_gene: TRBJ1-2
abundance: NA
CDR3aa: CASIRTGLHRGYTF
CDR3nt: TGTGCCAGCATCCGGACAGGGCTTCATCGTGGCTACACCTTC

d_gene: NA
v_gene: TRBV7-9
j_gene: TRBJ1-6
abundance: few
CDR3aa: CASPVREAYNSPLHF
CDR3nt: TGTGCCAGCCCCGTAAGGGAGGCCTATAATTCACCCCTCCACTTT

d_gene: TRBD2
v_gene: TRBV9
j_gene: TRBJ2-2
abundance: NA
CDR3aa: CASSFTGGEGGELFF
CDR3nt: TGTGCCAGCAGCTTCACCGGGGGGGAGGGCGGGGAGCTGTTTTTT

d_gene: NA
v_gene: TRBV10-3
j_gene: TRBJ1-4
abundance: few
CDR3aa: CAITQGIGEKLFF
CDR3nt: TGTGCCATCACCCAGGGCATAGGTGAAAAACTGTTTTTT

d_gene: TRBD1
v_gene: TRBV12-5
j_gene: TRBJ1-1
abundance: once
CDR3aa: CASAPDRDGTEAFF
CDR3nt: TGTGCTAGTGCCCCCGACAGGGATGGAACTGAAGCTTTCTTT

d_gene: TRBD1
v_gene: TRBV2
j_gene: TRBJ2-7
abundance: NA
CDR3aa: CASIPGQGAYEQYF
CDR3nt: TGTGCCAGCATTCCGGGACAGGGGGCTTACGAGCAGTACTTC

d_gene: NA
v_gene: TRBV5-8
j_gene: TRBJ1-1
abundance: few
CDR3aa: CASSLEDRRDEAFF
CDR3nt: TGTGCCAGCAGCTTAGAGGACCGCAGGGATGAAGCTTTCTTT

d_gene: TRBD1
v_gene: TRBV6-5
j_gene: TRBJ1-4
abundance: NA
CDR3aa: CASSYYRGGEKLFF
CDR3nt: TGTGCCAGCAGTTACTACAGGGGTGGGGAAAAACTGTTTTTT

d_gene: NA
v_gene: TRBV5-4
j_gene: TRBJ1-4
abundance: NA
CDR3aa: CASSLDQRNPRF
CDR3nt: TGTGCCAGCAGCTTGGACCAGCGCAATCCCCGTTTT

d_gene: NA
v_gene: TRBV15
j_gene: TRBJ1-1
abundance: NA
CDR3aa: CATSRGKGLALNTEAFF
CDR3nt: TGTGCCACCAGCAGAGGTAAGGGACTCGCTTTGAACACTGAAGCTTTCTTT

d_gene: NA
v_gene: TRBV9
j_gene: TRBJ1-4
abundance: NA
CDR3aa: CASSPRDMSEKLFF
CDR3nt: TGTGCCAGCAGCCCCCGGGACATGAGTGAAAAACTGTTTTTT

d_gene: NA
v_gene: TRBV10-3
j_gene: TRBJ2-3
abundance: few
CDR3aa: CAISEVADTQYF
CDR3nt: TGTGCCATCAGTGAAGTAGCAGATACGCAGTATTTT

d_gene: NA
v_gene: TRBV2
j_gene: TRBJ2-2
abundance: NA
CDR3aa: CASSVGLRLAGELFF
CDR3nt: TGTGCCAGCAGTGTGGGGCTCCGGTTGGCCGGGGAGCTGTTTTTT

d_gene: TRBD1
v_gene: TRBV4-3
j_gene: TRBJ1-6
abundance: once
CDR3aa: CASSQQTGKNSPLHF
CDR3nt: TGCGCCAGCAGCCAACAGACAGGGAAAAATTCACCCCTCCACTTT

d_gene: NA
v_gene: TRBV18
j_gene: TRBJ1-6
abundance: NA
CDR3aa: CASSLQGWDSPLHF
CDR3nt: TGTGCCAGCTCACTCCAGGGTTGGGATTCACCCCTCCACTTT

d_gene: TRBD1
v_gene: TRBV9
j_gene: TRBJ1-1
abundance: NA
CDR3aa: CASSATPGQGNTEAFF
CDR3nt: TGTGCCAGCAGCGCAACCCCGGGACAGGGGAACACTGAAGCTTTCTTT

d_gene: TRBD1
v_gene: TRBV4-1
j_gene: TRBJ2-2
abundance: NA
CDR3aa: CASTSGGLNTGELFF
CDR3nt: TGCGCCAGCACATCAGGGGGCCTGAACACCGGGGAGCTGTTTTTT

d_gene: TRBD1
v_gene: TRBV4-1
j_gene: TRBJ1-6
abundance: NA
CDR3aa: CASSQEEQGSPLHF
CDR3nt: TGCGCCAGCAGCCAAGAGGAACAGGGGTCACCCCTCCACTTT

d_gene: TRBD1
v_gene: TRBV20-1
j_gene: TRBJ1-1
abundance: NA
CDR3aa: CSADDRGGAFF
CDR3nt: TGCAGTGCTGACGACAGGGGGGGTGCTTTCTTT